This record concerns one TCR beta chain sequence. Antigen: not known. From germline, CDR1 is SEHNR and CDR2 FQNEAQ (reference sequence). CDR3 length equals 16 residues. The junction had 3 bases not matched to a gene; V was cut back by 5 bases and J by 3 bases. Staining for CD45RO/CCR7/CD25/CD127/CD95/CD27 allowed sorting of CD4+ naive, central memory, regulatory and stem cell-like memory cells. The data stem from a study of beta chain features in type 1 diabetes. Study-wide results and limits: The naive, central memory and Treg TCRB repertoires looked more alike in patients than they did in healthy donors. There was a moderate but significant shortening of TCRB CDR3s in all four CD4+ subsets of Type 1 diabetes patients. HLA influence on TCRB rearrangement stayed unresolved here.

The isolated RNA, all of it, was reverse transcribed, so expressed TCRB transcripts were what got sequenced. Clones were read by immunoSEQ multiplex PCR, and TCRdb kept only the in-frame ones, dropping some. The sample shows roughly 400,000 clones, roughly 14% of them seen only once. The sample taken for sequencing was naive CD4+ T cells from blood. This receptor was obtained from a young man in good health. The rearrangement links TRBV7-9 to TRBJ2-3; 15 bases map to TRBD2. CDR3 amino acids: CASSPGTSGRTDTQYF. CDR3 bases: TGTGCCAGCAGCCCAGGGACTAGCGGGAGGACAGATACGCAGTATTTT.